A single sample gave rise to the 6 T cell receptor beta chains below, sequenced in a study of CD8+ T cells in alopecia areata. Reverse transcribed after extraction, RNA yielded cDNA as the sequencing template. Only in-frame clones appear in the TCRdb table, and some are missing; sequencing was by immunoSEQ multiplex PCR. Of some 200,000 clones listed, about three fifths are singletons. Stated treatment: oral pan-JAK inhibitor, 5-10 mg twice daily. The source material was CD4+ T cells sorted from blood, sampled at week 24, from a patient treated with tofacitinib. These receptors came from a human donor with alopecia areata.

The DNA for the CDR3 is TGTGCCAGCAGAAAATCGACAGGGAAGACTAATGAAAAACTGTTTTTT. Its protein product is CASRKSTGKTNEKLFF. The V and J genes are TRBV7-9 and TRBJ1-4; 7 nucleotides line up with TRBD1. The ends lost 6 bases at V and 2 bases at J; junction bases unmatched: 9. The CDR3 is 16 amino acids. The germline V gene encodes CDR1 SEHNR and CDR2 FQNEAQ (reference sequence).

The CDR3 reads CAWRDRNTEAFF. In DNA form, the CDR3 reads TGTGCCTGGAGGGACAGGAACACTGAAGCTTTCTTT. V is TRBV30 and J is TRBJ1-1, with D possibly matching TRBD1 (6 bases). The germline V gene has CDR1 GTSNPN and CDR2 SVGIG (reference sequence). This CDR3 has 12 amino acids. Trimming shortened V by 3 bases and J by 1 base, and 6 bases separated the two germline ends. The full variable domain, completed using reference TRBV30 and TRBJ1-1, is SQTIHQWPATLVQPVGSPLSLECTVEGTSNPNLYWYRQAAGRGLQLLFYSVGIGQISSEVPQNLSASRPQDRQFILSSKKLLLSDSGFYLCAWRDRNTEAFFGQGTRLTVV.

There are a few counts of this clone. The chain employs TRBV13 and TRBJ2-7, with no clear D. The CDR3 contains 12 residues. Germline assignment: CDR1 PRHDT and CDR2 FYEKMQ (reference sequence). V dropped 5 bases and J dropped 6 bases, with 11 bases sitting between them. Here the CDR3 DNA reads TGTGCCAGCAGCGCGACGAGCTCCGAGCAGTACTTC. Translating gives CASSATSSEQYF.

This sequence joins TRBV9 and TRBJ2-7; D not resolved. Germline V gene lookup returns CDR1 SGDLS and CDR2 YYNGEE. Trimming stripped 6 bases from V and 4 bases from J, with 5 bases between. This CDR3 contains 10 residues. The CDR3 DNA sequence: TGTGCCAGCAAGGGTTACGAGCAGTACTTC. Its translation is CASKGYEQYF.

Comments on this clone: Other DNA sequences within the sample encode an identical CDR3. This chain's CDR3 is CASSLRGTQYF. Written as DNA, the CDR3 is TGTGCCAGCAGTTTGCGGGGGACGCAGTATTTT. The genes are TRBV2 and TRBJ2-3; 7 bases are a match to TRBD2. V trimming: 5 bases; J trimming: 9 bases; junction bases outside the gene matches: 2. The CDR3 is 11 amino acids. Looked up from germline, CDR1 is SNHLY and CDR2 is FYNNEI.

The chain has TRBV7-3 and TRBJ2-1, with D maybe TRBD1 (5 bases). Germline lookup yields CDR1 SGHTA and CDR2 FQGTGA. The V end was cut by 1 base, the J end by 2 bases, with 9 bases between. The CDR3 sequence is 15 residues long. In DNA form, the CDR3 reads TGTGCCAGCAGCTTAAACCGACAGCCCTACAATGAGCAGTTCTTC. Translated: CASSLNRQPYNEQFF.